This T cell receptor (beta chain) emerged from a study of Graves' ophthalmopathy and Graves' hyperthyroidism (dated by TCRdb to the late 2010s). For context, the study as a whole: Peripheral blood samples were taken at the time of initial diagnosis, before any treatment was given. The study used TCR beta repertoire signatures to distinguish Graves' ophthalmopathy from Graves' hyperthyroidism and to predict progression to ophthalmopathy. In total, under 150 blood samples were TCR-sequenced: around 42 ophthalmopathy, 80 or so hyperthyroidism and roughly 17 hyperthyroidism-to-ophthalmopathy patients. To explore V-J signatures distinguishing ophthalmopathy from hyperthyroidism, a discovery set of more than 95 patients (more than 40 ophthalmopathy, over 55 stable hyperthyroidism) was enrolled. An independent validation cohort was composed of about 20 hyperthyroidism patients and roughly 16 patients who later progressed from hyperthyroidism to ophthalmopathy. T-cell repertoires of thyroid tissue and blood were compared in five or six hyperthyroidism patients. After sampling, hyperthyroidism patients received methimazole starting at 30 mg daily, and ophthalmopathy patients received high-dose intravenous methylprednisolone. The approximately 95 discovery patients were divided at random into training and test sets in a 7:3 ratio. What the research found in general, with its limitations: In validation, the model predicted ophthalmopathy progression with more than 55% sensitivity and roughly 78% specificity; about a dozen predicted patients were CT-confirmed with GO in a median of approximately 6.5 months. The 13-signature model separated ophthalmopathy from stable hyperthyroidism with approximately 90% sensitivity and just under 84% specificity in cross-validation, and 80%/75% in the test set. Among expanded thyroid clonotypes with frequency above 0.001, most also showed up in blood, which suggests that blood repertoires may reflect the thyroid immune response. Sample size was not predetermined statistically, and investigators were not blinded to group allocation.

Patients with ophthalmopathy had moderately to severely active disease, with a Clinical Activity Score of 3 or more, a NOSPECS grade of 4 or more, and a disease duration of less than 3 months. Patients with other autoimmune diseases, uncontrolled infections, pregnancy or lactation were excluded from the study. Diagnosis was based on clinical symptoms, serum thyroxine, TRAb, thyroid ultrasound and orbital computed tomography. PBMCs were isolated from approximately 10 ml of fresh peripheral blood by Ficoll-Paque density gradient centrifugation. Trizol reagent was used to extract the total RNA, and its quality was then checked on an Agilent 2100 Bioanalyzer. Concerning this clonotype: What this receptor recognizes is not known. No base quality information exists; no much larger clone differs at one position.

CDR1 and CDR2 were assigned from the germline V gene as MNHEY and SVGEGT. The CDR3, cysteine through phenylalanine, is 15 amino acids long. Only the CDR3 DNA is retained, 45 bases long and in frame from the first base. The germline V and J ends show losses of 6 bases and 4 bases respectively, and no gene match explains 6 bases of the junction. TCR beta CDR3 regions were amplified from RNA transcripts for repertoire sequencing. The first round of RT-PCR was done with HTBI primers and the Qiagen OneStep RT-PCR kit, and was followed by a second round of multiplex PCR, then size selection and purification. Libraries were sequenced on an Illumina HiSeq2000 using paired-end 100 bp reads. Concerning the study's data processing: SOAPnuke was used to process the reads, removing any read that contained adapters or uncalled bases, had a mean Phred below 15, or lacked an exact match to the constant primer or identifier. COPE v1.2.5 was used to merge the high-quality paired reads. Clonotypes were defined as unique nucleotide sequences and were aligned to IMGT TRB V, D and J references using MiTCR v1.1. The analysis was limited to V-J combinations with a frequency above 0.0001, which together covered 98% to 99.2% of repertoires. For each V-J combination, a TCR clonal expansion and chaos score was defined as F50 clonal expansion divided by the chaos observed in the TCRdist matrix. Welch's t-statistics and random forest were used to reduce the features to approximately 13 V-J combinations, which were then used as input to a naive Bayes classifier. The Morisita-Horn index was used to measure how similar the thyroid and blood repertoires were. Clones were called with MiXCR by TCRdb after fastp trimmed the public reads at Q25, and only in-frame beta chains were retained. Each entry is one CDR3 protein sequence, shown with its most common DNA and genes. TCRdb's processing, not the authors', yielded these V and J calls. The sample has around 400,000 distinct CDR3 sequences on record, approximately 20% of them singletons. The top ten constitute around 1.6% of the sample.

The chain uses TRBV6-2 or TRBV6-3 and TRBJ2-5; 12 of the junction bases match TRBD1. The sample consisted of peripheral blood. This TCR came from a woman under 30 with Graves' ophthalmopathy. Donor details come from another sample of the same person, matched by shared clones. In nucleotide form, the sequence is TGTGCCAGCAGAGACCCGGGACAGGGGGCAGAGACCCAGTACTTC. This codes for CASRDPGQGAETQYF.